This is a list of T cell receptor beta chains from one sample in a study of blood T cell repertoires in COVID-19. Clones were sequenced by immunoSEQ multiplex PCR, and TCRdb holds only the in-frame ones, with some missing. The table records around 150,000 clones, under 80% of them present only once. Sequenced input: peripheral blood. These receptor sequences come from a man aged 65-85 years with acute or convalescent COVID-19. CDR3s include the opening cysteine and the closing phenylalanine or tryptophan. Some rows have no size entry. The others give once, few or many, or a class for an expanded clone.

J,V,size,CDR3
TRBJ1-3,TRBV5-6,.,CASSPLNSGNTIYF
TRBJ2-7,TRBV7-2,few,CASSSRSYEQYF
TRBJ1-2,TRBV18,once,CASSPSTGGNYGYTF
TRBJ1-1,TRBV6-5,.,CASSPPAGRTEAFF
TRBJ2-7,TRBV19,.,CASSIGTGHSYEQYF
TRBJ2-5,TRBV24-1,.,CATSDSFETQYF
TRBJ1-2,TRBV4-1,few,CASSQVDRGLYGYTF
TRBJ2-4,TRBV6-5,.,CASRTGDIQYF
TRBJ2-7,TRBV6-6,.,CASRQVRGSGVDEQYF
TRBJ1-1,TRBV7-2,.,CASSADSLNTEAFF
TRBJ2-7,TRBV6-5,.,CASRLAGGPYEQYF
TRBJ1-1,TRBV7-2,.,CASSLVTGSYTEAFF
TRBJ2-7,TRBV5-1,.,CASSGGVYEQYF
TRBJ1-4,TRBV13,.,CASSLGLITALANEKLFF
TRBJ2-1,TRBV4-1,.,CASSHGTGGRNEQFF
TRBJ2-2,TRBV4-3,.,CASSQDPSGSFPGELFF
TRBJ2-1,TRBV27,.,CASSSLAGGIDEQFF
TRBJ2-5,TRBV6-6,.,CASSYTQGVKGVTQYF
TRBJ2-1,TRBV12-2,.,CASRFRGDRGRQNEQFF
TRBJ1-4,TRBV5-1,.,CASRGTGGVSEKLFF
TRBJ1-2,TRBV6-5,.,CASSPGGRGYTF
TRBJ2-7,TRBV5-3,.,CARASRGLPYEQYF
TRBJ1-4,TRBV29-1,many,CSGEAGPAEKLFF
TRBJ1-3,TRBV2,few,CASSIGQRHSGNTIYF
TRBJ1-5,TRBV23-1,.,CASSQSGGAGNQPQHF
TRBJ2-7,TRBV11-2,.,CASSLVTGGKEQYF
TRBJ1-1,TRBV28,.,CASSNPGHPMNTEAFF
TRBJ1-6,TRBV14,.,CASSSWSGTGGYSPLHF
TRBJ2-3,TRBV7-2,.,CASSLWGGQGGDTQYF
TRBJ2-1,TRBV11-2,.,CASSLDRAAEQFF
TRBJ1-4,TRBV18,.,CASSPTGADNEKLFF
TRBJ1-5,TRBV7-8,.,CASSQIAGQPQHF
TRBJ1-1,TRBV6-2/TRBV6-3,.,CASSTGTEAFF
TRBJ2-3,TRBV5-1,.,CASSQVVGGLTDTQYF
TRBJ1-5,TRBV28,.,CASSLEGQGIQPQHF
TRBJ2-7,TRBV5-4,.,CASSSRANGISYEQYF
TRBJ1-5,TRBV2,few,CASRPSGTGGNQPQHF
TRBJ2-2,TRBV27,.,CASRFYRGPSLNTGELFF
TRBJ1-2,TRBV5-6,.,CASSLAAGTYYGYTF
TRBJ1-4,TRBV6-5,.,CASSYSRTGKLFF